These 32 T cell receptor beta chains originate from one sample sequenced in a study of cytomegalovirus exposure and HLA in healthy donors. Sequencing was performed with immunoSEQ multiplex PCR; in TCRdb, only in-frame clones are kept and a portion is missing. The sample has around 100,000 clones; around 84% are singletons. The source material was PBMCs. Every receptor here comes from a man aged 18 to 29 in good health and CMV-seropositive.

This clone was detected only once. The DNA for the CDR3 is TGTGCCAGCAGTTTAAAGGGCGGGGAAGGCTACACCTTC. Encoded protein: CASSLKGGEGYTF. The gene calls are TRBV27 and TRBJ1-2; the D is unclear. CDR3 size: 13 residues. Germline V gene sequence: CDR1 MNHEY, CDR2 SMNVEV (reference sequence). V lost 2 bases and J 8 bases, leaving 12 bases between the germline ends.

This clone was recorded only once. The chain combines TRBV5-1 with TRBJ1-2; tentatively, D is TRBD1 (5 bases). V was clipped by 0 bases and J by 8 bases, with 14 bases between them. This CDR3 is 14 amino acids long. Germline V gene data show CDR1 as SGHRS and CDR2 as YFSETQ. CDR3 residues: CASSLDLGPLGYTF. In DNA form, the CDR3 reads TGCGCCAGCAGCTTGGATCTGGGGCCACTCGGCTACACCTTC.

This clone has only a few counts. The chain links TRBV28 to TRBJ1-2; D gene uncertain. The germline V gene encodes CDR1 MDHEN and CDR2 SYDVKM. The germline V and J ends were trimmed by 7 bases and 2 bases, with 11 bases remaining between them. The CDR3 spans 13 residues. The CDR3 reads CASTNAGNYGYTF. CDR3 nucleotides: TGTGCCAGCACTAACGCGGGGAACTATGGCTACACCTTC.

This sequence joins TRBV28 and TRBJ2-7, with D uncertain. The CDR3 sequence is 12 residues long. Trimming cost V 6 bases and J 3 bases, with 9 bases left between them. Germline CDR1 MDHEN, CDR2 SYDVKM. CDR3 protein: CASSPQDYEQYF. The CDR3 DNA follows: TGTGCCAGCAGCCCCCAGGACTACGAGCAGTACTTC.

The genes are TRBV6-5 and TRBJ1-3; possible D gene TRBD1, 6 bases. CDR1 and CDR2 from the germline V gene are MNHEY and SVGAGI. Trimming removed 0 bases from V and 4 bases from J, with 10 bases in between. CDR3 length: 15 residues. Here the CDR3 reads CASSYSRGGGNTIYF. DNA of the CDR3: TGTGCCAGCAGTTACTCGAGAGGGGGAGGAAACACCATATATTTT.

The rearrangement joins TRBV15 to TRBJ2-7; 7 bases are a match to TRBD1. Germline trimming cut 9 bases from V and 1 base from J; bases unmatched to any gene: 12. The CDR3 spans 15 residues. Looked up from germline, CDR1 is LNHNV and CDR2 is YYDKDF (reference sequence). The DNA for the CDR3 is TGTGCCACGAGCCCTGGGACAGAAAATTCCTACGAGCAGTACGTC. The encoded protein is CATSPGTENSYEQYV.

V is TRBV28 and J is TRBJ2-2, with 8 bases aligning to TRBD2. The CDR3 has 14 residues. V shed 7 bases, J shed 7 bases, and the junction held 8 bases outside the gene matches. Germline V gene data show CDR1 as MDHEN and CDR2 as SYDVKM. CDR3 sequence (DNA): TGTGCCAGCACCCGGGGGGGAGTGGACGGGGAGCTGTTTTTT. Its protein is CASTRGGVDGELFF.

The V call is TRBV27, the J call TRBJ2-7; D perhaps matches TRBD1 (6 bases). CDR3 length: 15 residues. Germline lookup yields CDR1 MNHEY and CDR2 SMNVEV (reference sequence). V was shortened by 0 bases and J by 3 bases, with 12 bases between the two germline ends. The CDR3: CASSLSTGMGYEQYF. In DNA form, the CDR3 reads TGTGCCAGCAGTTTATCTACAGGGATGGGCTACGAGCAGTACTTC.

The chain combines TRBV12-5 with TRBJ2-1; 7 nucleotides agree with TRBD1. Germline assignment: CDR1 LGHNT and CDR2 FRNRAP. The CDR3 has 15 amino acids. The trim removed 2 bases at V and 4 bases at J, leaving 5 bases unmatched. CDR3 sequence reads: CASGLPWTGYNEQFF. CDR3 sequence (DNA): TGTGCTAGTGGTTTGCCCTGGACAGGTTACAATGAGCAGTTCTTC.

The genes are TRBV19 and TRBJ2-4; the match to TRBD2 covers 11 bases. The ends lost 0 bases at V and 2 bases at J; junction bases unmatched: 6. Germline CDR1 reads LNHDA; CDR2 reads SQIVND (reference sequence). This CDR3 comprises 18 residues. The CDR3 reads CASSIDLWTSGSKNIQYF. The CDR3 DNA is TGTGCCAGTAGTATAGATCTTTGGACTAGCGGGTCCAAAAACATTCAGTACTTC.

The chain has TRBV9 and TRBJ1-2; 8 bases agree with TRBD1. Germline V lookup: CDR1 SGDLS, CDR2 YYNGEE. Trimming at V came to 1 base and at J to 8 bases, leaving 1 base not matched to a gene. The CDR3 is 12 residues long. Written as DNA, the CDR3 is TGTGCCAGCAGCGTAACAGGGGGGGGCTACACCTTC. This gives the protein CASSVTGGGYTF. The whole variable domain, remainder taken from reference TRBV9 and TRBJ1-2, is DSGVTQTPKHLITATGQRVTLRCSPRSGDLSVYWYQQSLDQGLQFLIQYYNGEERAKGNILERFSAQQFPDLHSELNLSSLELGDSALYFCASSVTGGGYTFGSGTRLTVV.

V is TRBV28 and J is TRBJ2-1; the match to TRBD2 covers 14 bases. V gave up 5 bases and J gave up 6 bases; unmatched junction bases: 3. The CDR3 loop spans 15 amino acids. Germline CDR1 MDHEN, CDR2 SYDVKM. CDR3 residues: CASSLTSGRANEQFF. The DNA of the CDR3 is TGTGCCAGCAGTCTGACTAGCGGGAGGGCCAATGAGCAGTTCTTC.

V is TRBV28 and J is TRBJ2-3; 10 nucleotides match TRBD2. The CDR3 length is 17 residues. The germline CDR1 and CDR2 sequences are MDHEN and SYDVKM. V lost 0 bases, J lost 5 bases, and 8 bases stayed unmatched. The CDR3 DNA reads TGTGCCAGCAGTTTATGGGGCTCTAGCGGGAGCGTAGATACGCAGTATTTT. It encodes CASSLWGSSGSVDTQYF.

The V and J genes are TRBV7-9 and TRBJ2-1, with TRBD2 identical over 9 bases. CDR1 and CDR2 from the germline V gene are SEHNR and FQNEAQ (reference sequence). The CDR3 has 17 amino acids. V was clipped by 1 base and J by 9 bases; unmatched bases: 13. As DNA, the CDR3 is TGTGCCAGCAGCTTAGAGTGGGGTGCGCGGGGGGGTCCTGAGCAGTTCTTC. This encodes CASSLEWGARGGPEQFF.

The rearrangement uses TRBV28 and TRBJ1-2; the D is unclear. The CDR3 consists of 13 residues. Germline CDR1 reads MDHEN; CDR2 reads SYDVKM. Trimming took 6 bases from V and 1 from J, leaving 9 bases between them. CDR3 nucleotide sequence: TGTGCCAGCAGCCCAGGTGGTAACTATGGCTACACCTTC. It is translated as CASSPGGNYGYTF.

The rearrangement joins TRBV5-1 to TRBJ2-7, with D possibly TRBD1 on 5 matching bases. Germline V gene data show CDR1 as SGHRS and CDR2 as YFSETQ. The CDR3 is made up of 15 amino acids. The V end was cut by 0 bases, the J end by 5 bases, with 15 bases between. CDR3 DNA sequence: TGCGCCAGCAGCTTGGTGGGCAGGGTTTCAAACGAGCAGTACTTC. It translates to CASSLVGRVSNEQYF.

The chain couples TRBV7-9 to TRBJ2-5, with 7 bases fitting TRBD2. The length of the CDR3 is 13 residues. In germline, CDR1 is SEHNR, CDR2 FQNEAQ (reference sequence). V was clipped by 4 bases and J by 4 bases; unmatched bases: 3. In nucleotides, the CDR3 is TGTGCCAGCAGCTGGGGGGGGTCAGAGACCCAGTACTTC. This translates into CASSWGGSETQYF.

V gene TRBV2 combines with J gene TRBJ2-3; TRBD2 matches 11 bases. The V gene's germline CDR1 is SNHLY and CDR2 FYNNEI. V was pared by 6 bases and J by 2 bases, with 4 bases of the junction left unmatched. The CDR3 runs 15 residues. In nucleotides, the CDR3 is TGTGCCAGCAGGTTACTAGCGGGAGTCACAGATACGCAGTATTTT. Its translation: CASRLLAGVTDTQYF.

V and J are TRBV25-1 and TRBJ1-1, with unresolved D. V lost 5 bases to trimming and J lost 5 bases, with 9 bases between them. Looked up from germline, CDR1 is MGHDK and CDR2 is SYGVNS. This CDR3 has 12 amino acids. In nucleotides, the CDR3 is TGTGCCAGCAGTATAAGCCGGACTGAAGCTTTCTTT. This codes for CASSISRTEAFF.

The V call is TRBV11-3, the J call TRBJ2-3; 7 bases fit TRBD2. V shed 5 bases, J shed 7 bases, and the junction held 15 bases outside the gene matches. CDR1 is SGHNT and CDR2 is YENEEA in the germline V gene. The CDR3 contains 16 residues. The CDR3 loop reads CASSPLGDYTLNTQYF. The CDR3 DNA reads as TGTGCCAGCAGCCCCCTGGGGGACTACACATTGAATACGCAGTATTTT.

The genes are TRBV18 and TRBJ2-2; 10 bases fit TRBD1. In germline, CDR1 is KGHSH, CDR2 LQKENI. The trim removed 3 bases at V and 6 bases at J, leaving 4 bases unmatched. This CDR3 comprises 15 residues. DNA for the CDR3: TGTGCCAGCTCACCGGGGGACAGGGGCGCCGGGGAGCTGTTTTTT. It yields the protein CASSPGDRGAGELFF.

The rearrangement uses TRBV5-4 and TRBJ2-5; a possible D gene is TRBD2 (7 bases). The CDR3 has 16 amino acids. Germline V CDR1 and CDR2: SGHNT, YYREEE (reference sequence). V was pared by 4 bases and J by 5 bases, with 21 bases between. The CDR3, as DNA: TGTGCCAGCAGCCCTGGCGTCCAGGGAGGGGGGGAGACCCAGTACTTC. Translating gives CASSPGVQGGGETQYF.

The rearrangement uses TRBV10-3 and TRBJ2-5; 7 bases are shared with TRBD1. The CDR3 runs to 13 residues. Germline assignment: CDR1 ENHRY and CDR2 SYGVKD. The trim removed 3 bases at V and 3 bases at J, leaving 1 base unmatched. In DNA form, the CDR3 reads TGTGCCATCAGTGAAGGGACAGAAGAGACCCAGTACTTC. It encodes CAISEGTEETQYF.

This CDR3 reads CTSSQDPQTSGCGEQFF. In DNA, the CDR3 is TGCACCAGCAGCCAAGACCCCCAGACTAGCGGGTGCGGTGAGCAGTTCTTC. The chain joins TRBV1 to TRBJ2-1; TRBD2, as called in the table, went unchecked against the DNA. TRBV1 is an annotated pseudogene. CDR3 length: 17 amino acids.

V and J are TRBV6-6 and TRBJ2-3, with D possibly matching TRBD2 (5 bases). Trimming took off 10 bases at V and 4 bases at J, with 9 bases between the two ends. Germline V gene lookup returns CDR1 MNHNY and CDR2 SVGAGI (reference sequence). The CDR3 extends over 11 amino acids. The CDR3 loop reads CAIGSSDTQYF. As DNA, the CDR3 is TGTGCCATAGGGAGTTCAGATACGCAGTATTTT.

The sample holds a few counts of this clone. The V and J genes are TRBV11-3 and TRBJ2-1; tentative D call: TRBD1 (6 bases). Trimming pared 2 bases from V and 5 bases from J, leaving 7 bases between. This CDR3 spans 13 amino acids. In germline, CDR1 is SGHNT, CDR2 YENEEA. Written as DNA, the CDR3 is TGTGCCAGCAGCTTAAACAGGGACAATGAGCAGTTCTTC. Translated: CASSLNRDNEQFF.

The CDR3 is CASSQIIGQGAKSNQPQHF. The CDR3 DNA sequence: TGCGCCAGCAGCCAAATTATAGGACAGGGGGCGAAGAGCAATCAGCCCCAGCATTTT. The V gene is TRBV4-1, the J gene TRBJ1-5; 11 positions match TRBD1. The CDR3 runs to 19 residues. V lost 2 bases, J lost 1 base, and 10 bases stayed unmatched. The V gene's germline CDR1 is MGHRA and CDR2 YSYEKL.

J is TRBJ2-2 and V is TRBV10-3, with 8 bases that match TRBD1. This CDR3 is built from 15 residues. The V gene end was trimmed by 10 bases and the J gene end by 1 base; junction bases not matched to a gene: 8. CDR1 and CDR2 (germline): ENHRY, SYGVKD. The CDR3 nucleotides read TGTGCCACCGCCCGACAGGGGTTGAACACCGGGGAGCTGTTTTTT. Translation: CATARQGLNTGELFF.

The chain uses TRBV5-4 and TRBJ2-7, with 7 bases aligning to TRBD1. The CDR3 consists of 15 residues. Germline loops: CDR1 SGHNT, CDR2 YYREEE (reference sequence). Unmatched junction bases numbered 10, after V lost 2 bases and J lost 5 bases. The CDR3 DNA sequence: TGTGCCAGCAGCTTAAACCGGGACAGAGGAAACGAGCAGTACGTC. It encodes CASSLNRDRGNEQYV.

This clone was counted once. The V and J genes are TRBV19 and TRBJ2-5; TRBD1 aligns across 8 bases. In germline, CDR1 is LNHDA, CDR2 SQIVND (reference sequence). The CDR3 length is 15 residues. Unmatched junction bases numbered 6, after V lost 2 bases and J lost 4 bases. The CDR3 DNA reads TGTGCCAGTAGTATAAGTTCAGGACAGGGAGAGACCCAGTACTTC. The encoded protein is CASSISSGQGETQYF.

The CDR3 here is CASSFGQAKNTEAFF. Written as DNA, the CDR3 is TGCGCCAGCAGCTTTGGGCAGGCCAAGAACACTGAAGCTTTCTTT. J is TRBJ1-1 and V is TRBV5-1, with D unresolved. Germline CDR1 SGHRS, CDR2 YFSETQ. The V gene lost 2 bases and the J gene lost 1 base, with 12 bases spanning the gap. The CDR3 runs 15 residues. The full variable domain, its missing parts supplied by reference TRBV5-1 and TRBJ1-1, is KAGVTQTPRYLIKTRGQQVTLSCSPISGHRSVSWYQQTPGQGLQFLFEYFSETQRNKGNFPGRFSGRQFSNSRSEMNVSTLELGDSALYLCASSFGQAKNTEAFFGQGTRLTVV.

V gene TRBV13 combines with J gene TRBJ2-7, with 11 positions matching TRBD1. CDR3 length equals 13 residues. CDR1 and CDR2 from the germline V gene are PRHDT and FYEKMQ (reference sequence). Trimming at V came to 8 bases and at J to 3 bases, leaving 3 bases not matched to a gene. CDR3: CASSGTGGYEQYF. The CDR3 region has the DNA TGTGCCAGCTCCGGGACAGGGGGCTACGAGCAGTACTTC.